This entry is about one T cell receptor (beta chain). Its antigen is undetermined. The data stem from a study of OX40 agonist ivuxolimab in advanced cancers. Study in general: Under the entry rules, prior anti-PD-1, anti-PD-L1 or anti-CTLA-4 therapy was allowed, and roughly 43% had some. Study-wide results and limits: At 0.1 to 3.0 mg/kg, CD4+ and CD8+ blood T cells expanded clonally by week 6.

The V end lost 7 bases, the J end lost 0 bases, and 15 bases lay between the germline ends. Germline values: CDR1 SNHLY, CDR2 FYNNEI. The CDR3 runs to 15 residues. TCRdb's table, derived via immunoSEQ multiplex PCR, lists solely in-frame clones and lacks some. The data show more than 70,000 clones, with 84% seen just once and roughly 25% held by the top ten. V gene TRBV2 combines with J gene TRBJ1-1; D remains ambiguous. The TCR sequence derives from an adult with an advanced solid tumor such as melanoma, head and neck, liver or kidney cancer. This specimen consisted of CD4+ or CD8+ T cells sorted from blood, obtained in a trial of the OX40 agonist ivuxolimab. The CDR3 DNA is TGTGCCAGCATTTTAGACACCTTCCTGAACACTGAAGCTTTCTTT. Amino acids: CASILDTFLNTEAFF. Combining the CDR3 with reference TRBV2 and TRBJ1-1 gives the whole variable domain EPEVTQTPSHQVTQMGQEVILRCVPISNHLYFYWYRQILGQKVEFLVSFYNNEISEKSEIFDDQFSVERPDGSNFTLKIRSTKLEDSAMYFCASILDTFLNTEAFFGQGTRLTVV.